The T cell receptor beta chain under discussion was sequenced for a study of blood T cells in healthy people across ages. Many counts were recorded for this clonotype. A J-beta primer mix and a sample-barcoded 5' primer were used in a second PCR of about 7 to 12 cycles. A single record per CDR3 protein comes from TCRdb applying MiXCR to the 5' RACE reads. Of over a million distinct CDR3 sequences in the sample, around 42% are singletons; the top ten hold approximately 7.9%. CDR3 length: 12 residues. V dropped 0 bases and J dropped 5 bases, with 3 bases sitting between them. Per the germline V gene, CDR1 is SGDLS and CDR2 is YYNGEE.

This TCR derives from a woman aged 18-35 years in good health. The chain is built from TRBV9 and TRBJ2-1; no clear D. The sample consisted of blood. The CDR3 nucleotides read TGTGCCAGCAGCGTAGGGGACAATGAGCAGTTCTTC. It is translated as CASSVGDNEQFF. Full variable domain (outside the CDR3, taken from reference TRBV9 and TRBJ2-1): DSGVTQTPKHLITATGQRVTLRCSPRSGDLSVYWYQQSLDQGLQFLIQYYNGEERAKGNILERFSAQQFPDLHSELNLSSLELGDSALYFCASSVGDNEQFFGPGTRLTVL.